Following are 8 T cell receptor beta chains from one sample sequenced in a study of cytomegalovirus exposure and HLA in healthy donors. PCR employed 60 Vbeta and 13 Jbeta primers. The repertoire was sequenced with immunoSEQ multiplex PCR; TCRdb's copy has only in-frame clones and lacks some. This sample has roughly 120,000 clones; about 84% occur once, and the top ten carry about 3.5%. Sequencing input: PBMCs. These receptors were obtained from a man in his forties in good health and CMV-seronegative.

CDR3 region: CASSDRRGSAFF. The CDR3 nucleotides are TGTGCCAGCAGTGACCGAAGGGGTTCCGCTTTCTTT. The J gene is TRBJ1-1, the V gene TRBV14, with a weak D call TRBD1 (5 bases). The length of the CDR3 is 12 residues. With 6 bases removed from V and 11 bases from J, the gap between germline ends came to 16 bases. Germline V lookup: CDR1 SGHDN, CDR2 FVKESK.

The chain has TRBV6-4 and TRBJ2-4; 10 nucleotides match TRBD1. This CDR3 comprises 19 residues. V trimming: 4 bases; J trimming: 0 bases; junction bases outside the gene matches: 12. Germline CDR1 and CDR2: MRHNA and SNTAGT. CDR3 region: CASSGRSGQGLLAKNIQYF. The DNA for the CDR3 is TGTGCCAGCAGTGGGAGGTCGGGACAGGGGCTACTAGCCAAAAACATTCAGTACTTC.

Notes on this clone: This specimen includes other DNA sequences encoding the same CDR3. The chain combines TRBV7-2 with TRBJ2-2; the match to TRBD1 covers 9 bases. V lost 5 bases to trimming and J lost 9 bases; unmatched junction nucleotides: 10. The CDR3 is 15 residues long. Germline lookup yields CDR1 SGHTA and CDR2 FQGNSA. The CDR3 nucleotides are TGTGCCAGCAGCCCAGACTCGGACAGGGGACGGGAGCTGTTTTTT. Amino acid sequence: CASSPDSDRGRELFF.

The chain joins TRBV10-2 to TRBJ1-2, with D tentatively TRBD1 (5 bases). Germline CDR1 and CDR2: WSHSY and SAAADI. V was trimmed by 3 bases and J by 6 bases, leaving 17 bases between them. The CDR3 length is 15 residues. The CDR3, as DNA: TGCGCCAGCAGTGAACGATTTGGGGCAGGAGATGGCTACACCTTC. Translation: CASSERFGAGDGYTF.

The genes are TRBV7-9 and TRBJ1-2; D call uncertain. Germline assignment: CDR1 SEHNR and CDR2 FQNEAQ (reference sequence). The CDR3 sequence is 12 residues long. V dropped 1 base and J dropped 7 bases, with 7 bases sitting between them. The CDR3 loop reads CASSLESGGYTF. CDR3 DNA: TGTGCCAGCAGCTTAGAGTCGGGTGGCTACACCTTC.

The CDR3 DNA reads as TGTGCCAGCAGCCTAAGAATTTGGGACAGGGTCTACGAGCAGTACTTC. Residues: CASSLRIWDRVYEQYF. This rearrangement joins TRBV11-2 to TRBJ2-7; 9 positions match TRBD1. Germline trimming cut 5 bases from V and 3 bases from J; bases unmatched to any gene: 11. CDR1 is SGHAT and CDR2 is FQNNGV in the germline V gene. The CDR3 is 16 residues long. The full variable domain, in which reference TRBV11-2 and TRBJ2-7 provide the parts outside the CDR3, is EAGVAQSPRYKIIEKRQSVAFWCNPISGHATLYWYQQILGQGPKLLIQFQNNGVVDDSQLPKDRFSAERLKGVDSTLKIQPAKLEDSAVYLCASSLRIWDRVYEQYFGPGTRLTVT.

The chain carries TRBV6-1 and TRBJ1-2; D possibly corresponds to TRBD1 (6 bases). CDR1 MNHNS and CDR2 SASEGT come from the germline V gene. V was cut by 0 bases and J by 8 bases, with 10 bases left in between. The CDR3 length is 13 residues. CDR3: CASSEAHRVGYTF. The CDR3 DNA follows: TGTGCCAGCAGTGAAGCTCACAGGGTCGGCTACACCTTC.

J is TRBJ2-7 and V is TRBV15, with 7 bases matching TRBD2. The CDR3 sequence is 14 residues long. V lost 6 bases, J lost 0 bases, and 5 bases stayed unmatched. Germline values: CDR1 LNHNV, CDR2 YYDKDF (reference sequence). CDR3: CATSMGGSSYEQYF. The CDR3 DNA is TGTGCCACCAGTATGGGGGGGAGCTCCTACGAGCAGTACTTC.